Listed below are T cell receptor beta chains from one sample, sequenced in a study of early T cells in non-severe SARS-CoV-2 infection. MiXCR, run by TCRdb on the 5' RACE reads, gives a single entry per CDR3 protein. The sample records around 78,000 distinct CDR3 sequences, roughly 13% being singletons. The sample comprised whole blood. All receptors come from an adult who was a healthcare worker with PCR-confirmed SARS-CoV-2 infection or an uninfected control (not recorded which). Both conserved end residues are part of each CDR3. Fields, in order: clone size, J gene, D gene, V gene, CDR3 length, CDR3 DNA, CDR3 protein. A D gene is named only where the DNA matches it firmly. Clone size is stated in some rows and not others, as once, few, many or a class when expanded.

>few|TRBJ2-5|-|TRBV19|11
TGTGCCAGTAGTATCCGGGAGACCCAGTACTTC
CASSIRETQYF
>many|TRBJ1-5|-|TRBV6-5|15
TGTGCCAGCAGTTACGGGACCCCGTTGGGGCAGCCCCAGCATTTT
CASSYGTPLGQPQHF
>few|TRBJ2-5|TRBD1|TRBV2|16
TGTGCCAGCAGTAACTCCCCCCGGGACAGCCAAGAGACCCAGTACTTC
CASSNSPRDSQETQYF
>few|TRBJ1-1|TRBD1|TRBV7-9|13
TGTGCCAGCAGCCTACAGGGGCTCCTTGAAGCTTTCTTT
CASSLQGLLEAFF
>many|TRBJ2-2|-|TRBV4-1|17
TGCGCCAGCAGCCAAGACAGGGCTTCCGCGAACACCGGGGAGCTGTTTTTT
CASSQDRASANTGELFF
>-|TRBJ1-6|TRBD1|TRBV10-3|15
TGTGCCATCTCCTCGAAGACAGGGGGCAATTCACCCCTCCACTTT
CAISSKTGGNSPLHF
>many|TRBJ2-1|-|TRBV4-1|15
TGCGCCAGCAGCCCGGGGCCGGTCACCGCCGCTGAGCAGTTCTTC
CASSPGPVTAAEQFF
>few|TRBJ1-1|-|TRBV7-9|14
TGTGCCAGCAGAGATAGGACAGCGAACACTGAAGCTTTCTTT
CASRDRTANTEAFF
>few|TRBJ2-2|TRBD1|TRBV7-9|14
TGTGCCAGCAGCTTAGGACAGGGGATCGGGGAGCTGTTTTTT
CASSLGQGIGELFF
>few|TRBJ2-5|-|TRBV29-1|13
TGCAGCGTTGCGGAGGGCGGGTTGGAGACCCAGTACTTC
CSVAEGGLETQYF
>few|TRBJ2-7|-|TRBV29-1|13
TGCAGCGTTGAAGGGGTCCAGACCTACGAGCAGTACTTC
CSVEGVQTYEQYF
>many|TRBJ2-1|TRBD2|TRBV29-1|17
TGCAGCGTTGGGGGACTAGCGGGAGAGCTTGGCCACAATGAGCAGTTCTTC
CSVGGLAGELGHNEQFF
>few|TRBJ2-7|TRBD2|TRBV6-2/TRBV6-3|14
TGTGCCAGCAGGCCCCTAGCGGGAGGCCACGAGCAGTACTTC
CASRPLAGGHEQYF
>many|TRBJ1-3|-|TRBV6-5|12
TGTGCCTCACAGAGCTCTGGAAACACCATATATTTT
CASQSSGNTIYF
>few|TRBJ1-1|-|TRBV11-2|15
TGTGCCAGCAGCCCTCGGGGGACATCGGGGACTGAAGCTTTCTTT
CASSPRGTSGTEAFF
>few|TRBJ1-5|-|TRBV7-3|14
TGTGCCAGCAGCTTAAGTATGGTTGGTCAGCCCCAGCATTTT
CASSLSMVGQPQHF
>few|TRBJ2-7|TRBD1|TRBV29-1|13
TGCAGCGTTGAGAGACAGGGGACCTACGAGCAGTACTTC
CSVERQGTYEQYF
>-|TRBJ2-7|TRBD1|TRBV29-1|12
TGCAGCGTGGACAGGGGAGGTAGCGAGCAGTACTTC
CSVDRGGSEQYF
>many|TRBJ2-3|TRBD2|TRBV2|17
TGTGCCAGCAGTAACCGCCTAGCGGGGGACTTCACAGATACGCAGTATTTT
CASSNRLAGDFTDTQYF
>-|TRBJ2-1|TRBD2|TRBV18|15
TGTGCCAGCTCACTAGCCGGGACTAGTTACAATGAGCAGTTCTTC
CASSLAGTSYNEQFF
>many|TRBJ2-5|-|TRBV6-1|13
TGTGCCAGCAGTGGGGACACTTCGGGGACCCAGTACTTC
CASSGDTSGTQYF
>many|TRBJ2-7|TRBD2|TRBV6-5|16
TGTGCCAGCAGTTACTCTTCGACTAGCGGGAGATCCGAGCAGTACTTC
CASSYSSTSGRSEQYF
>-|TRBJ1-2|TRBD1|TRBV20-1|12
TGCAGTGCTGAATCGACAGGGAATGGCTACACCTTC
CSAESTGNGYTF
>few|TRBJ2-2|-|TRBV11-3|14
TGTGCCAGCAGCTTAGATAGGTCGAACGGGGAGCTGTTTTTT
CASSLDRSNGELFF
>-|TRBJ1-5|-|TRBV6-1|14
TGTGCCAGCAGTGAAGTATGGGGGTGGGAGCCCCAGCATTTT
CASSEVWGWEPQHF
>many|TRBJ2-5|-|TRBV29-1|13
TGCAGCGTTGAATCAGGGACCCACCAGACCCAGTACTTC
CSVESGTHQTQYF
>many|TRBJ2-5|-|TRBV11-3|11
TGTGCCAGCAGCTTATTAGAGACCCAGTACTTC
CASSLLETQYF
>few|TRBJ2-3|TRBD2|TRBV30|13
TGTGCCTATACTAGCGGGAGGACAGATACGCAGTATTTT
CAYTSGRTDTQYF
>few|TRBJ1-4|-|TRBV29-1|12
TGCACCATGATGAACAGTGATGAAAAACTGTTTTTT
CTMMNSDEKLFF
>many|TRBJ2-2|-|TRBV7-2|14
TGTGCCAGCAGCTTATCGTGGATCACCGGGGAGCTGTTTTTT
CASSLSWITGELFF
>many|TRBJ1-1|-|TRBV4-2|15
TGTGCCAGCAGCCAAGAGGGGGCGGGGGGCACTGAAGCTTTCTTT
CASSQEGAGGTEAFF
>many|TRBJ2-7|-|TRBV11-2|13
TGTGCCAGCAGCTTAGAGCGCGCTGGCAAGCAGTACTTC
CASSLERAGKQYF
>few|TRBJ2-7|-|TRBV29-1|15
TGCAGCGTTGAAGATTCCCAAGGACGGGACTACGAGCAGTACTTC
CSVEDSQGRDYEQYF
>-|TRBJ2-3|-|TRBV12-3/TRBV12-4|13
TGTGCCAGCAGTCCCACCCCGGGGGATACGCAGTATTTT
CASSPTPGDTQYF
>few|TRBJ2-3|-|TRBV7-2|13
TGTGCCAGCCGCTACAGTGGCTCAGATACGCAGTATTTT
CASRYSGSDTQYF
>-|TRBJ2-1|-|TRBV6-6|16
TGTGCCAGCAGCGGTAAAGAGGGGAGAAAGTACAATGAGCAGTTCTTC
CASSGKEGRKYNEQFF
>few|TRBJ2-3|TRBD2|TRBV29-1|13
TGCAGCGTTGACGGGGGGAGCCCAGATACGCAGTATTTT
CSVDGGSPDTQYF
>-|TRBJ1-1|-|TRBV3-1|11
TGTGCCAGCAGCCAAACCGGCGGACTGAGCTTT
CASSQTGGLSF
>-|TRBJ2-5|-|TRBV9|16
TGTGCCAGCAGCGCCCACTACGAGGGGCGGGTAGAGACCCAGTACTTC
CASSAHYEGRVETQYF
>many|TRBJ2-7|TRBD2|TRBV7-8|13
TGTGCCAGCAGCTTTGGGGGGGGCTACGAGCAGTACTTC
CASSFGGGYEQYF
>many|TRBJ1-1|-|TRBV18|13
TGTGCCAGCTCACAGGCAACGAACACTGAAGCTTTCTTT
CASSQATNTEAFF
>-|TRBJ2-7|TRBD2|TRBV4-2|15
TGTGCCAGCAGCCCCCGGGGGGGCGCATACTACGAGCAGTACTTC
CASSPRGGAYYEQYF
>few|TRBJ2-7|-|TRBV11-2|15
TGTGCCAGCAGCCCCGGGTCTTCGACCGGCCGCGAGCAGTACTTC
CASSPGSSTGREQYF
>many|TRBJ2-7|-|TRBV5-1|15
TGCGCCAGCAGCACCACAGGGTCCGTAGGTTACGAGCAGTACTTC
CASSTTGSVGYEQYF
>many|TRBJ1-1|-|TRBV6-5|12
TGTGCCAGCAGCCAGGTAGGCACTGAAGCTTTCTTT
CASSQVGTEAFF
>many|TRBJ2-1|-|TRBV12-3/TRBV12-4|13
TGTGCCAGCAGCCAAAATCGGTGGAATGAGCAGTTCTTC
CASSQNRWNEQFF
>many|TRBJ1-2|-|TRBV14|13
TGTGCCAGCAGCCCCCAGGGGTACTATGGCTACACCTTC
CASSPQGYYGYTF
>-|TRBJ2-7|TRBD1|TRBV10-3|14
TGTGCCATCAGTGGGACAGGGGAGACCTACGAGCAGTACTTC
CAISGTGETYEQYF
>few|TRBJ2-1|-|TRBV7-9|15
TGTGCCAGCAGCACCAGACAGAATACCTACAATGAGCAGTTCTTC
CASSTRQNTYNEQFF
>many|TRBJ2-1|-|TRBV2|14
TGTGCCAGCAGTGCCGAGGGAAAGGCGGTTGAGCAGTTCTTC
CASSAEGKAVEQFF
>few|TRBJ1-1|-|TRBV20-1|14
TGCAGTGCTAGAGAGGGCCGGGGGACGGCTGAAGCTTTCTTT
CSAREGRGTAEAFF
>-|TRBJ1-1|-|TRBV7-3|13
TGTGCCAGCAGCACCGCACCGAACACTGAAGCTTTCTTT
CASSTAPNTEAFF
>many|TRBJ1-5|TRBD1|TRBV12-3/TRBV12-4|17
TGTGCCAGCAGTTCAGCCCAGGGGGGTTTCCTAAATCAGCCCCAGCATTTT
CASSSAQGGFLNQPQHF
>few|TRBJ2-2|-|TRBV19|13
TGTGCCAGTAATTACGGAGTCACCGGGGAGCTGTTTTTT
CASNYGVTGELFF
>-|TRBJ2-7|TRBD2|TRBV20-1|15
TGCAGTGCTAGAGATTATACTAGCGGTTCCTACGAGCAGTACTTC
CSARDYTSGSYEQYF
>-|TRBJ2-1|TRBD2|TRBV5-1|17
TGCGCCAGCAGCTTAGCTCCACTAGCGGGAGTGACGAATGAGCAGTTCTTC
CASSLAPLAGVTNEQFF
>-|TRBJ2-2|-|TRBV3-1|13
TGTGCCAGCAGCCAGGGTTGGACCGGGGAGCTGTTTTTT
CASSQGWTGELFF
>many|TRBJ2-5|TRBD2|TRBV18|15
TGTGCCAGCTCAATGGGACTAGCGTTCCAAGAGACCCAGTACTTC
CASSMGLAFQETQYF
>few|TRBJ1-6|-|TRBV6-5|18
TGTGCCAGCAGTTACTTCCTCCCCGGGGCAGCCTATAATTCACCCCTCCACTTT
CASSYFLPGAAYNSPLHF
>many|TRBJ1-6|TRBD1|TRBV30|16
TGTGCCTGGAGTGGGACAGGGTCTAGGACCAATTCACCCCTCCACTTT
CAWSGTGSRTNSPLHF